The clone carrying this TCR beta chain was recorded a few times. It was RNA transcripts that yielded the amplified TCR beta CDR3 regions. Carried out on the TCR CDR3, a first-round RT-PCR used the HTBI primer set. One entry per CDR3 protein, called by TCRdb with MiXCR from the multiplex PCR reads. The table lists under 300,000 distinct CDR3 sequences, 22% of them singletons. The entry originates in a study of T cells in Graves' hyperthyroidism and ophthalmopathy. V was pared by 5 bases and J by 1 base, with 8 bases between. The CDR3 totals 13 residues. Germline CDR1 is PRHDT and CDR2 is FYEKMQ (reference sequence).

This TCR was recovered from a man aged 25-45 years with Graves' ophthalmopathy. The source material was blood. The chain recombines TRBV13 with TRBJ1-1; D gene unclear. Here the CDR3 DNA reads TGTGCCAGCAGCCGATACAGGAACACTGAAGCTTTCTTT. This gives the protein CASSRYRNTEAFF.